Detailed here is one T cell receptor beta chain. Per the original data handling: For nucleated cells, counts were estimated from reference gene primer amplification. Profiling relied on immunoSEQ multiplex PCR, and the TCRdb table lists in-frame clones only, not all of them. V, J and clone size are those of that table, while D and trimming were read from the DNA. Of about 200,000 clones listed, approximately 91% are singletons. The sample comes from a study of blood T cell repertoires in COVID-19. On the study more broadly: COVID-19 samples from acute and convalescent phases originated in the United States, Italy and Spain. The cDNA or gDNA used as material had been derived from T cells, B-cell-depleted T cells, or PBMCs.

The Seattle patients joined while their infection was active and were tracked longitudinally afterward. The V gene end was trimmed by 0 bases and the J gene end by 5 bases; junction bases not matched to a gene: 5. Germline loops: CDR1 SGHNT, CDR2 YENEEA. The CDR3 is 17 residues long. This chain links TRBV11-3 with TRBJ2-3; 13 bases fit TRBD2. The source material was peripheral blood. The TCR sequence derives from a middle-aged man with COVID-19, enrolled during active disease. The CDR3 region has the DNA TGTGCCAGCAGCTTAGAACTAGCGGGGGGGCCTGGAGATACGCAGTATTTT. Its translation: CASSLELAGGPGDTQYF.